This T cell receptor (beta chain) was retrieved from a study of CD8+CD57+ T cells in acquired aplastic anemia. The overall study: Mean yield of DNA from sorted CD4+ and CD8+ cells was about 3.2 ug.

Template material for TCR beta VDJ and CDR3 profiling consisted of genomic DNA. TCRdb reprocessed the reads via MiXCR and lists one record per CDR3 protein. Of 400,000 to 450,000 distinct CDR3 sequences listed, about two thirds are singletons. The V gene's germline CDR1 is SGHRS and CDR2 YFSETQ. This CDR3 is 11 amino acids long. This clonotype came up once. Its cognate antigen is unknown. Mismatch with germline at one junction end may stem from a read error. Study-level results: Patients and controls shared twenty-nine CD8+ CDR3 sequences, which appeared highly expressed in patients and within their immunodominant clones.

The origin of this receptor is a human donor in good health, serving as a control. Sample: sorted CD4+, CD8+, or CD8+CD57+ T cells (not recorded which) from PBMCs. This chain joins TRBV5-1 and TRBJ2-2, with D perhaps matching TRBD2 (5 bases). The CDR3 loop reads CASSLNGETIF. The CDR3 nucleotides are TGCGCCAGCAGCCTCAACGGGGAGACGATTTTT. Together with reference TRBV5-1 and TRBJ2-2, the CDR3 gives the full variable domain: KAGVTQTPRYLIKTRGQQVTLSCSPISGHRSVSWYQQTPGQGLQFLFEYFSETQRNKGNFPGRFSGRQFSNSRSEMNVSTLELGDSALYLCASSLNGETIFGEGSRLTVL.